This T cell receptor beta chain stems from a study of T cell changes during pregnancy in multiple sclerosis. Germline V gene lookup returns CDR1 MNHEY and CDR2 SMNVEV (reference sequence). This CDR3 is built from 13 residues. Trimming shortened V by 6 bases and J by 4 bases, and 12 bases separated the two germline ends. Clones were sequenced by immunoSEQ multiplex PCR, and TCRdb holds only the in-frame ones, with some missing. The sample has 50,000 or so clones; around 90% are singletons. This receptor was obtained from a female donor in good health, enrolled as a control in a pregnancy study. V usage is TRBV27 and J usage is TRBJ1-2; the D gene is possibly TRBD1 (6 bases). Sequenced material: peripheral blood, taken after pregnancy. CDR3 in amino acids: CASRNRASYGYTF. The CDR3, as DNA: TGTGCCAGCAGGAACAGGGCTTCCTATGGCTACACCTTC.